These 32 T cell receptor beta chains share one sample of origin, sequenced in a study of T-cell reconstitution after alpha-beta-depleted transplantation in children. A library of TCRbeta sequences, prepared with unique molecular identifiers, was generated. Each CDR3 protein is one row after TCRdb ran MiXCR on the PCR reads. The sample shows almost 250,000 distinct CDR3 sequences, over 20% of them seen only once. Source: PBMCs, taken before TCRalphabeta/CD19-depleted stem cell transplant. The source of these receptors is a girl aged 2 to 10 with Fanconi anemia, due to receive a stem cell transplant.

This clonotype came up a few times. The J gene is TRBJ1-1, the V gene TRBV24-1; tentatively, D is TRBD1 (5 bases). CDR1 and CDR2 from the germline V gene are KGHDR and SFDVKD. V lost 3 bases and J lost 3, with 13 bases in between. The length of the CDR3 is 15 residues. CDR3: CATSDGQGGYTEAFF. CDR3 DNA sequence: TGTGCCACCAGTGATGGTCAGGGAGGGTACACTGAAGCTTTCTTT.

The rearrangement joins TRBV11-2 to TRBJ2-1; 14 bases are shared with TRBD2. This CDR3 is built from 18 residues. After removal of 1 base from V and 9 bases from J, the junction contained 11 bases not matched to a gene. CDR1 is SGHAT, CDR2 FQNNGV, per germline. For the CDR3, the DNA is TGTGCCAGCAGCTTAGTGGGACTAGCGGGGGTATTGGTTGGTGAGCAGTTCTTC. Protein product: CASSLVGLAGVLVGEQFF.

Details on this clonotype: One end of the junction does not line up with germline, which may come from a read error. V and J are TRBV11-2 and TRBJ2-1; D unresolved. CDR3 size: 14 residues. Germline V gives CDR1 SGHAT, CDR2 FQNNGV. The CDR3 coding sequence is TGTGCCAACAGCTTAGTTTCCCCGCAGGATGAGCAGTTCTTC. Amino acid sequence: CANSLVSPQDEQFF.

The rearrangement joins TRBV11-2 to TRBJ2-1; maybe TRBD1 (7 bases). Trimming removed 3 bases from V and 10 bases from J, with 13 bases in between. CDR1 is SGHAT, CDR2 FQNNGV, per germline. The CDR3 sequence is 13 residues long. The CDR3 loop reads CASSFSAGGEQFF. The CDR3 DNA follows: TGTGCCAGCAGCTTCTCGGCAGGGGGGGAGCAGTTCTTC.

This clonotype was detected a few times. The chain recombines TRBV29-1 with TRBJ2-1, with D perhaps being TRBD1 or TRBD2 (6 bases each). CDR1 is SQVTM and CDR2 is ANQGSEA in the germline V gene. V gave up 7 bases and J gave up 3 bases, with 16 bases separating them. The CDR3 is made up of 14 amino acids. CDR3 DNA: TGCAGCGCCGAGGGGGGTTCGGGCTACAATGAGCAGTTCTTC. Translated, it gives CSAEGGSGYNEQFF.

This rearrangement joins TRBV20-1 to TRBJ2-1, with 8 nucleotides matching TRBD1. The CDR3 contains 14 residues. V dropped 3 bases and J dropped 4; count of bases not matched to a gene: 5. The germline gives CDR1 DFQATT, CDR2 SNEGSKA (reference sequence). The CDR3 DNA reads TGCAGTGCTAGGTCCGGACAGGGATACAATGAGCAGTTCTTC. This codes for CSARSGQGYNEQFF.

This clonotype was detected many times. V gene TRBV6-6 combines with J gene TRBJ2-3; D not resolved. In germline, CDR1 is MNHNY, CDR2 SVGAGI (reference sequence). Trimming removed 5 bases at V and 5 bases at J, with 8 bases between. The CDR3 is 12 residues long. The CDR3 bases are TGTGCCAGCAGTCCAATGGGAGATACGCAGTATTTT. Translated: CASSPMGDTQYF.

This clonotype is a singleton in its sample. V is TRBV20-1 and J is TRBJ2-7; 8 bases align to TRBD2. The germline CDR1 and CDR2 sequences are DFQATT and SNEGSKA (reference sequence). V was pared by 0 bases and J by 3 bases, with 4 bases of the junction left unmatched. The CDR3 spans 14 residues. CDR3 DNA: TGCAGTGCTAGAGACCCGGGACTAGTCTACGAGCAGTACTTC. Translated: CSARDPGLVYEQYF.

This clonotype was seen many times. The chain joins TRBV29-1 to TRBJ2-6; no reliable D call. The germline V and J ends were trimmed by 2 bases and 0 bases, with 11 bases remaining between them. Germline loops: CDR1 SQVTM, CDR2 ANQGSEA. The CDR3 spans 16 residues. CDR3 amino acids: CSVENVGSSGANVLTF. The CDR3 DNA sequence: TGCAGCGTTGAAAACGTGGGCAGCTCTGGGGCCAACGTCCTGACTTTC.

The chain links TRBV11-2 to TRBJ2-5; 8 bases agree with TRBD1. V lost 5 bases, J lost 7 bases, and 6 bases stayed unmatched. CDR1 SGHAT and CDR2 FQNNGV come from the germline V gene. This CDR3 spans 13 amino acids. As DNA, the CDR3 is TGTGCCAGCAGCCCTGGGACAGGAGGGACCCAGTACTTC. Encoded protein: CASSPGTGGTQYF.

The chain has TRBV29-1 and TRBJ2-5; possibly TRBD1 or TRBD2 for D (5 bases each). Deletions cut 5 bases from V and 1 base from J, with 8 bases between. The CDR3 is made up of 12 amino acids. Germline V gives CDR1 SQVTM, CDR2 ANQGSEA. DNA for the CDR3: TGCAGCGTTTCCGGGACCCAAGAGACCCAGTACTTC. This codes for CSVSGTQETQYF.

This clonotype was observed at least ten times. The genes are TRBV28 and TRBJ2-7, with 10 bases aligning to TRBD1. Germline V gives CDR1 MDHEN, CDR2 SYDVKM. The CDR3 spans 14 residues. Unmatched junction bases numbered 10, after V lost 5 bases and J lost 9 bases. The DNA for the CDR3 is TGTGCCAGCAGTGGACAGGGGGTCCTCCCGAGGCAGTACTTC. Its translation is CASSGQGVLPRQYF.

Many counts were recorded for this clonotype. The CDR3 region is CSARDDYNTGELFF. The DNA for the CDR3 is TGCAGTGCTAGAGATGACTACAACACCGGGGAGCTGTTTTTT. The J gene is TRBJ2-2, the V gene TRBV20-1; tentative D call: TRBD2 (5 bases). Trimming took off 0 bases at V and 2 bases at J, with 7 bases between the two ends. Germline CDR1 reads DFQATT; CDR2 reads SNEGSKA (reference sequence). The CDR3 extends over 14 amino acids.

This clonotype was found a few times. The V and J genes are TRBV20-1 and TRBJ2-2; 10 nucleotides match TRBD2. This CDR3 is 13 amino acids long. Germline V gene data show CDR1 as DFQATT and CDR2 as SNEGSKA (reference sequence). Trimming removed 2 bases from V and 6 bases from J; junction bases left unmatched: 0. The CDR3 protein is CSARLAGAGELFF. The CDR3 coding sequence is TGCAGTGCTAGACTAGCGGGAGCCGGGGAGCTGTTTTTT.

This chain links TRBV20-1 with TRBJ2-4; the D is unclear. This CDR3 region has 14 residues. Looked up from germline, CDR1 is DFQATT and CDR2 is SNEGSKA (reference sequence). Trimming removed 0 bases at V and 7 bases at J, with 13 bases between. The CDR3, as DNA: TGCAGTGCTAGAGATCGGATGGCCTGGAACATTCAGTACTTC. Residues: CSARDRMAWNIQYF.

CDR3 bases: TGCAGTGCTCGATCGGGAGGAGGCTACACCTTC. Translated: CSARSGGGYTF. The chain links TRBV20-1 to TRBJ1-2; D is unresolved. This CDR3 has 11 amino acids. Per germline, CDR1 DFQATT and CDR2 SNEGSKA (reference sequence). The V gene lost 5 bases and the J gene lost 8 bases, with 12 bases spanning the gap.

The J gene is TRBJ2-5, the V gene TRBV28; TRBD2 matches 12 bases. Germline V CDR1 and CDR2: MDHEN, SYDVKM. CDR3 length equals 14 residues. The junction had 2 bases not matched to a gene; V was cut back by 3 bases and J by 6 bases. The chain's CDR3 is CASSLTSGSKTQYF. CDR3 in DNA: TGTGCCAGCAGTTTGACTAGCGGGAGTAAGACCCAGTACTTC.

This clonotype has only one observation. The chain has TRBV7-9 and TRBJ2-3; D unresolved. The V end lost 1 base, the J end lost 1 base, and 9 bases lay between the germline ends. Per the germline V gene, CDR1 is SEHNR and CDR2 is FQNEAQ (reference sequence). The CDR3 runs to 15 residues. For the CDR3, the DNA is TGTGCCAGCAGCTTAGGTTTCCAGGGCACAGATACGCAGTATTTT. It yields the protein CASSLGFQGTDTQYF.

There are many counts of this clonotype. The rearrangement links TRBV27 to TRBJ1-5; D not resolved. This CDR3 has 14 amino acids. The V end was cut by 4 bases, the J end by 4 bases, with 11 bases between. CDR1 is MNHEY and CDR2 is SMNVEV in the germline V gene (reference sequence). The CDR3 DNA sequence: TGTGCCAGCAGTTCGCCGGACCCAAATCAGCCCCAGCATTTT. It specifies CASSSPDPNQPQHF.

Ten or more counts support this clonotype. The V call is TRBV10-3, the J call TRBJ2-1; D uncertain. Trimming left V 2 bases short and J 4 bases short, with 3 bases between. The germline V gene encodes CDR1 ENHRY and CDR2 SYGVKD. This CDR3 is 12 amino acids long. CDR3 sequence reads: CAISEGYNEQFF. The CDR3 nucleotides are TGTGCCATCAGTGAGGGATACAATGAGCAGTTCTTC.

This clonotype was detected only a few times. The chain links TRBV20-1 to TRBJ2-5; D uncertain. V was trimmed by 6 bases and J by 0 bases, leaving 11 bases between them. Germline values: CDR1 DFQATT, CDR2 SNEGSKA (reference sequence). The CDR3 consists of 13 residues. CDR3 sequence (DNA): TGCAGTGCCCCTACAGCGTACCAAGAGACCCAGTACTTC. As protein: CSAPTAYQETQYF.

The chain is built from TRBV29-1 and TRBJ2-1; 9 nucleotides agree with TRBD2. V trimming: 7 bases; J trimming: 1 base; junction bases outside the gene matches: 8. This CDR3 region has 15 residues. The V gene's germline CDR1 is SQVTM and CDR2 ANQGSEA. CDR3 sequence (DNA): TGCAGCGCCCAAGGGGGACTAGCATCCTACAATGAGCAGTTCTTC. Translated: CSAQGGLASYNEQFF.

The chain couples TRBV28 to TRBJ2-2, with TRBD2 as a possible D gene (6 bases). The V end was cut by 3 bases, the J end by 4 bases, with 18 bases between. Looked up from germline, CDR1 is MDHEN and CDR2 is SYDVKM. CDR3 length equals 17 residues. This CDR3 is CASSLLPGLTRTGELFF. In nucleotides, the CDR3 is TGTGCCAGCAGTTTGTTGCCGGGACTGACACGCACCGGGGAGCTGTTTTTT.

The rearrangement joins TRBV29-1 to TRBJ1-2; D may be TRBD1 (6 bases). Germline lookup yields CDR1 SQVTM and CDR2 ANQGSEA. The CDR3 is 11 residues long. Trimming cost V 3 bases and J 8 bases, with 10 bases left between them. CDR3 sequence (DNA): TGCAGCGTTGACCGGGGGCTAGGCTACACCTTC. Its translation is CSVDRGLGYTF.

The genes are TRBV7-6 and TRBJ2-5; 9 nucleotides match TRBD2. Germline CDR1 reads SGHVS; CDR2 reads FNYEAQ. The CDR3 runs 16 residues. J was trimmed by 0 bases and V by 2 bases; bases with no gene match: 4. The CDR3 loop reads CASSLFRGRDQETQYF. For the CDR3, the DNA is TGTGCCAGCAGCTTATTTCGCGGGAGGGACCAAGAGACCCAGTACTTC.

The chain joins TRBV29-1 to TRBJ2-3; D perhaps matches TRBD2 (6 bases). The germline gives CDR1 SQVTM, CDR2 ANQGSEA. V shed 3 bases and J shed 5 bases, with 18 bases lying between them. This CDR3 is 15 amino acids long. The CDR3 sequence: CSVDGEPGLEDTQYF. The DNA for the CDR3 is TGCAGCGTTGATGGGGAACCGGGACTGGAAGATACGCAGTATTTT.

Written as DNA, the CDR3 is TGTGCCAGCAGCTTTATTAGGGCTGCAAACACCGGGGAGCTGTTTTTT. It is translated as CASSFIRAANTGELFF. V usage is TRBV7-3 and J usage is TRBJ2-2, with D hard to call. The CDR3 has 16 residues. V was shortened by 3 bases and J by 2 bases, with 13 bases between the two germline ends. Per the germline V gene, CDR1 is SGHTA and CDR2 is FQGTGA.

This clonotype has ten or more counts. The chain links TRBV29-1 to TRBJ2-1; perhaps TRBD1 as D (6 bases). The germline CDR1 and CDR2 sequences are SQVTM and ANQGSEA. The CDR3 has 13 amino acids. Trimming removed 6 bases at V and 0 bases at J, with 9 bases between. This CDR3 is CSVDSFSYNEQFF. CDR3 bases: TGCAGCGTGGACAGTTTCTCCTACAATGAGCAGTTCTTC.

This clonotype was picked up many times. V and J are TRBV12-3 or TRBV12-4 and TRBJ1-2; maybe TRBD1 (5 bases). The V and J ends lost 7 bases and 5 bases respectively, with 20 bases between them. The CDR3 runs to 15 residues. In DNA, the CDR3 is TGTGCCAGCACCCTTGCAGGGCGGGATAGGTATGGCTACACCTTC. It yields the protein CASTLAGRDRYGYTF.

The chain joins TRBV6-6 to TRBJ2-2, with 8 bases fitting TRBD1. Trimming took 10 bases from V and 1 from J; bases not matched to a gene: 2. The CDR3 covers 13 residues. Germline CDR1 MNHNY, CDR2 SVGAGI (reference sequence). The CDR3 loop reads CATDRENTGELFF. DNA for the CDR3: TGTGCCACGGACAGGGAGAACACCGGGGAGCTGTTTTTT.

The rearrangement uses TRBV7-9 and TRBJ2-6; D is unclear. Germline CDR1 reads SEHNR; CDR2 reads FQNEAQ (reference sequence). The CDR3 totals 17 residues. V was trimmed by 2 bases and J by 1 base, leaving 12 bases between them. This CDR3 is CASSLNIRGSGANVLTF. In nucleotides, the CDR3 is TGTGCCAGCAGCTTAAACATCCGCGGATCTGGGGCCAACGTCCTGACTTTC.

V gene TRBV12-2 combines with J gene TRBJ2-7; TRBD1, the table's D call, lacks a check against the DNA. TRBV12-2 is recorded as a pseudogene. The CDR3 is 16 amino acids. The CDR3 DNA reads TGTGCAAGTCGCTTTCCCTCCGGGACAGGGCATCACGAGCAGTACTTC. Encoded protein: CASRFPSGTGHHEQYF.